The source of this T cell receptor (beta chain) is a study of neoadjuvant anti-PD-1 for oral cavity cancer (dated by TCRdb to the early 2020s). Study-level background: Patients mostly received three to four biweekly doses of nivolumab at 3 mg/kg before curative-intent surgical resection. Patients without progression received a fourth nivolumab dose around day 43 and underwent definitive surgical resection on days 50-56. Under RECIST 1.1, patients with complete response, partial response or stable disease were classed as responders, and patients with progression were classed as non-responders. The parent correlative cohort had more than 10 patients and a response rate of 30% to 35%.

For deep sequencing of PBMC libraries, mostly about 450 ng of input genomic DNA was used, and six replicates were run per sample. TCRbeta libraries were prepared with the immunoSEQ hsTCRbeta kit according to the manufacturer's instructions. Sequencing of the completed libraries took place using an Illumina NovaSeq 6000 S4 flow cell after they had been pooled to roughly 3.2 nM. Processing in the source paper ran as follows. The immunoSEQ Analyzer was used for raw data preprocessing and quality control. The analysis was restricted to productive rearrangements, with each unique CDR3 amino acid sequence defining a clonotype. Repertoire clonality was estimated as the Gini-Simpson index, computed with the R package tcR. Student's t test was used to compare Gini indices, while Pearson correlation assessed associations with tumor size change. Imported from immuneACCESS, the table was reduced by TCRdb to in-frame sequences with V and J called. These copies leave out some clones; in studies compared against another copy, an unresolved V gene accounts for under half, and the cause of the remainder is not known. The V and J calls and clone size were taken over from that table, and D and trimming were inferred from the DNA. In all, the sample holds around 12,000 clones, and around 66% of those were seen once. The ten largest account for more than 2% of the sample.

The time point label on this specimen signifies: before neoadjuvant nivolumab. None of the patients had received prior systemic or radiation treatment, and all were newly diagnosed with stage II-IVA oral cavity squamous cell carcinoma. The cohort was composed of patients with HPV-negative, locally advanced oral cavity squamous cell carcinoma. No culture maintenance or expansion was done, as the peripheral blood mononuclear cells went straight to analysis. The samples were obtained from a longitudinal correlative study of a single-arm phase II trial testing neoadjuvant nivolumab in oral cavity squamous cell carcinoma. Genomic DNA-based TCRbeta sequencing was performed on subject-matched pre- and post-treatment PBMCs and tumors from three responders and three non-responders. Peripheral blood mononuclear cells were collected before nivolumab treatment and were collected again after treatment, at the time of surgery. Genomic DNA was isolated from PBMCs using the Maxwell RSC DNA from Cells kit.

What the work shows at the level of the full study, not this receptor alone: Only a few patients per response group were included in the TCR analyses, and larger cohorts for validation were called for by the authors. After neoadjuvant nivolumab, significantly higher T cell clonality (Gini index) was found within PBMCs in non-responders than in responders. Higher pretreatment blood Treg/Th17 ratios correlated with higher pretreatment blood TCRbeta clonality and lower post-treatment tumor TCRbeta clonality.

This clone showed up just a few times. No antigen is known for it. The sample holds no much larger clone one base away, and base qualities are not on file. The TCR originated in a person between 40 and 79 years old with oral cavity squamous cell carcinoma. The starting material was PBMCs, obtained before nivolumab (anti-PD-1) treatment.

CDR3 protein: CASSVATRGSNTEAFF. The nucleotides are TGTGCCAGCAGCGTAGCTACAAGGGGTTCGAACACTGAAGCTTTCTTT. The chain couples TRBV9 to TRBJ1-1, and perhaps TRBD1 as D gene, on 5 matching bases. The germline V gene sets CDR1 to SGDLS and CDR2 to YYNGEE. V loses 0 bases of germline sequence and J loses 1 base, and the interval between the two ends is 13 bases. The cysteine opens and the phenylalanine closes a CDR3 of 16 amino acids. Of all the DNA, just the CDR3 is kept, 48 bases in frame from base 1. The entire variable domain, with the stretches around the CDR3 drawn from the reference TRBV9 and TRBJ1-1 proteins, is DSGVTQTPKHLITATGQRVTLRCSPRSGDLSVYWYQQSLDQGLQFLIQYYNGEERAKGNILERFSAQQFPDLHSELNLSSLELGDSALYFCASSVATRGSNTEAFFGQGTRLTVV.